This entry lists 14 T cell receptor beta chains sequenced from one sample in a study of blood T cells in healthy people across ages. Primed by a sample-barcoded 5' primer and a J-beta primer mix, a second PCR proceeded for roughly 6 to 12 cycles. Using its own MiXCR run on the 5' RACE reads, TCRdb lists one record per CDR3 protein. The sample has about a million distinct CDR3 sequences, around 46% seen once. What was sequenced was blood. The receptors come from a man aged 30 to 39 in good health.

The chain employs TRBV27 and TRBJ1-5; 9 bases agree with TRBD1. Germline V gene sequence: CDR1 MNHEY, CDR2 SMNVEV (reference sequence). The CDR3 length is 16 residues. J was trimmed by 7 bases and V by 0 bases; bases with no gene match: 7. The CDR3 nucleotides read TGTGCCAGCAGTTTATCCCCGACAGGGGGAAACCAGCCCCAGCATTTT. It is translated as CASSLSPTGGNQPQHF.

On this clonotype itself: This could be a read error, since a much larger clone is one nucleotide away. V and J are TRBV29-1 and TRBJ2-1; TRBD2 is a possible D gene (6 bases). Germline values: CDR1 SQVTM, CDR2 ANQGSEA. CDR3 length: 16 residues. In DNA, the CDR3 is TGCTGCGTTGAAGCACGACTAGTTTCCCCCTACAATGAGCAGTTCTTC. Amino acid sequence: CCVEARLVSPYNEQFF.

The sample holds a few counts of this clonotype. The V gene is TRBV4-3, the J gene TRBJ1-4; 7 nucleotides match TRBD1. CDR3 size: 15 residues. Trimming took 3 bases from V and 4 from J; bases not matched to a gene: 5. CDR1 and CDR2 (germline): LGHNA, YSLEER. As DNA, the CDR3 is TGCGCCAGCAGCCACGAACAGGGGAATAATGAAAAACTGTTTTTT. Amino acids: CASSHEQGNNEKLFF.

This clonotype was seen only once. V and J are TRBV7-3 and TRBJ2-2; tentatively, D is TRBD2 (6 bases). The V end was cut by 1 base, the J end by 0 bases, with 9 bases between. This CDR3 is 16 amino acids long. CDR1 is SGHTA and CDR2 is FQGTGA in the germline V gene. The CDR3 DNA is TGTGCCAGCAGCTTAAACGGGGGTACGAACACCGGGGAGCTGTTTTTT. Encoded protein: CASSLNGGTNTGELFF.

This clonotype turned up a few times. The chain recombines TRBV29-1 with TRBJ2-7; 7 bases match TRBD1. The V segment lost 7 bases and the J segment 8 bases; nucleotides outside the gene matches: 8. Germline V gene sequence: CDR1 SQVTM, CDR2 ANQGSEA. The CDR3 length is 11 residues. CDR3 sequence: CSATWDRKQYF. As DNA, the CDR3 is TGCAGCGCGACCTGGGACAGAAAGCAGTACTTC.

A single count supports this clonotype. This rearrangement joins TRBV11-2 to TRBJ2-3, with D possibly matching TRBD1 (5 bases). The CDR3 has 15 amino acids. Deletions cut 5 bases from V and 6 bases from J, with 18 bases between. Germline V lookup: CDR1 SGHAT, CDR2 FQNNGV. The CDR3 is CASSQGDSLRDTQYF. The DNA for the CDR3 is TGTGCCAGCAGCCAAGGAGACAGCCTACGGGATACGCAGTATTTT.

The genes are TRBV4-3 and TRBJ2-2; D ambiguous. The CDR3 covers 13 residues. V lost 6 bases to trimming and J lost 6 bases, with 11 bases between them. Per germline, CDR1 LGHNA and CDR2 YSLEER. In DNA, the CDR3 is TGCGCCAGCAGGCCGTCGGGTGCCGGGGAGCTGTTTTTT. This gives the protein CASRPSGAGELFF.

This clonotype was counted between two and nine times. The rearrangement links TRBV2 to TRBJ2-5, with TRBD2 matching over 9 bases. With 6 bases clipped from V and 5 bases from J, the junction kept 7 bases outside the gene matches. Looked up from germline, CDR1 is SNHLY and CDR2 is FYNNEI. This CDR3 contains 14 residues. The CDR3 sequence is CASRGGLARETQYF. CDR3 DNA: TGTGCCAGCAGAGGAGGACTAGCGCGGGAGACCCAGTACTTC.

This clonotype was recorded a few times. The chain combines TRBV28 with TRBJ2-6; D is unclear. The V gene's germline CDR1 is MDHEN and CDR2 SYDVKM. The CDR3 is 15 amino acids. V gave up 3 bases and J gave up 0 bases, with 6 bases separating them. Written as DNA, the CDR3 is TGTGCCAGCAGTTTGGTTAACTCTGGGGCCAACGTCCTGACTTTC. Its translation: CASSLVNSGANVLTF.

The CDR3 nucleotides are TGTGCCAGCAGCCAAGATCCAGGCGGGACCTACAATGAGCAGTTCTTC. Translating gives CASSQDPGGTYNEQFF. The J gene is TRBJ2-1, the V gene TRBV4-2; D may be TRBD2 (6 bases). This CDR3 has 16 amino acids. Trimming left V 0 bases short and J 2 bases short, with 11 bases between. Germline V gives CDR1 LGHNA, CDR2 YNFKEQ.

The rearrangement uses TRBV6-1 and TRBJ2-5; D call uncertain. Germline loops: CDR1 MNHNS, CDR2 SASEGT. CDR3 length equals 14 residues. Trimming removed 7 bases at V and 2 bases at J, with 14 bases between. CDR3 DNA sequence: TGTGCCAGCACGGATTTTGGGGTACAAGAGACCCAGTACTTC. It encodes CASTDFGVQETQYF.

This chain links TRBV12-5 with TRBJ2-3; D may be TRBD1 or TRBD2 (5 bases each). The CDR3 is 13 amino acids. Trimming stripped 5 bases from V and 6 bases from J, with 12 bases between. Per germline, CDR1 LGHNT and CDR2 FRNRAP. Written as DNA, the CDR3 is TGTGCTAGTGGTCCCGGGGACGTTGATACGCAGTATTTT. Translation gives CASGPGDVDTQYF. Filled out from reference TRBV12-5 and TRBJ2-3, the complete variable domain reads DARVTQTPRHKVTEMGQEVTMRCQPILGHNTVFWYRQTMMQGLELLAYFRNRAPLDDSGMPKDRFSAEMPDATLATLKIQPSEPRDSAVYFCASGPGDVDTQYFGPGTRLTVL.

This rearrangement joins TRBV5-1 to TRBJ2-4, with 10 nucleotides matching TRBD1. The DNA end is a closer match to TRBJ2-7, so the J assignment may be wrong. Germline values: CDR1 SGHRS, CDR2 YFSETQ. The CDR3 extends over 15 amino acids. This chain's CDR3 is CASSKDRGRNDEQYF. The CDR3 DNA reads TGCGCCAGCAGCAAAGACAGGGGGCGCAACGACGAGCAGTACTTC.

The chain couples TRBV29-1 to TRBJ1-3; D possibly corresponds to TRBD1 (6 bases). This CDR3 has 13 residues. Trimming pared 8 bases from V and 1 base from J, leaving 12 bases between. CDR1 is SQVTM, CDR2 ANQGSEA, per germline. CDR3 amino acids: CSSDRRSGNTIYF. In DNA, the CDR3 is TGCAGCAGTGACAGGCGGTCTGGAAACACCATATATTTT.